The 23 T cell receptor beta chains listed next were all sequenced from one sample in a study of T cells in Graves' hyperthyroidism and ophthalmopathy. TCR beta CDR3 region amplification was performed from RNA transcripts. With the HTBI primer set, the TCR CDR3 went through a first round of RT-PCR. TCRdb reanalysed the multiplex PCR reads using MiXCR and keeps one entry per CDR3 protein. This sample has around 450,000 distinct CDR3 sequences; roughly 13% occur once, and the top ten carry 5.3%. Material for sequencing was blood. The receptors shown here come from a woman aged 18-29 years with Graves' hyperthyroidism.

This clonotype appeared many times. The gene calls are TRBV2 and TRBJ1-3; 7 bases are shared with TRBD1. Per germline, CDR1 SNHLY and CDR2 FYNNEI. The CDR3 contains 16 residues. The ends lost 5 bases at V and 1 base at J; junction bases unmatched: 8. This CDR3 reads CASSTFRGRSGNTIYF. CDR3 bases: TGTGCCAGCAGTACCTTCAGGGGGAGGTCTGGAAACACCATATATTTT.

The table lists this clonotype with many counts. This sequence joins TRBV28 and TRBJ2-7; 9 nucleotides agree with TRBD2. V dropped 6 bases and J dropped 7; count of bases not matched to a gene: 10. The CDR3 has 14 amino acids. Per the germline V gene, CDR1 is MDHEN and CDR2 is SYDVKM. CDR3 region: CASSSGTSPWEQYF. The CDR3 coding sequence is TGTGCCAGCAGCTCCGGGACTAGCCCCTGGGAGCAGTACTTC.

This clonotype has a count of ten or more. CDR3 sequence: CASRPPGLTNTGELFF. The CDR3 DNA reads as TGTGCCAGCAGACCTCCGGGACTGACAAACACCGGGGAGCTGTTTTTT. V is TRBV7-2 and J is TRBJ2-2, with a tentative D call TRBD2 (6 bases). There are 16 residues in the CDR3. Germline CDR1 reads SGHTA; CDR2 reads FQGNSA. V lost 6 bases and J lost 2, with 16 bases in between.

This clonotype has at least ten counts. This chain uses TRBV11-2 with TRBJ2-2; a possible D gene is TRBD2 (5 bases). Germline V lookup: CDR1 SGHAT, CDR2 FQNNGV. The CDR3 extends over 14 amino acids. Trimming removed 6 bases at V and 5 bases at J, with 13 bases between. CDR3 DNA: TGTGCCAGCAGTCGCAACGGGATGACCGGGGAGCTGTTTTTT. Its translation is CASSRNGMTGELFF.

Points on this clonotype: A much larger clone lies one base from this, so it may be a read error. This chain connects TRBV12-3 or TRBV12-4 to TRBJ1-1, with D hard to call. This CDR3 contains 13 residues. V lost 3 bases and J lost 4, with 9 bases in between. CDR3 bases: TGTGCCAGCAGTTTTGAGGTGAGCACTGAAGCTTTCTTT. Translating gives CASSFEVSTEAFF.

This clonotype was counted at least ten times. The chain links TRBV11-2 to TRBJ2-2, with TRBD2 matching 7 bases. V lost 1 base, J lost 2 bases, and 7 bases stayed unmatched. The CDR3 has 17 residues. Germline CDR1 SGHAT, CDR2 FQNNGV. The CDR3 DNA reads TGTGCCAGCAGCTTAGGGGTTCTAGCGGTCAACACCGGGGAGCTGTTTTTT. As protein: CASSLGVLAVNTGELFF.

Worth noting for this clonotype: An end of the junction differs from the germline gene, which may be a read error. CDR3 sequence (DNA): TGTGCCAGCAGCCCGACAGATAGCAATCAGCTCCAGCATTTT. Translating gives CASSPTDSNQLQHF. This chain uses TRBV6-2 or TRBV6-3 with TRBJ1-5, with D possibly being TRBD1 (5 bases). The germline gives CDR1 MNHEY, CDR2 SVGEGT. The CDR3 loop spans 14 amino acids.

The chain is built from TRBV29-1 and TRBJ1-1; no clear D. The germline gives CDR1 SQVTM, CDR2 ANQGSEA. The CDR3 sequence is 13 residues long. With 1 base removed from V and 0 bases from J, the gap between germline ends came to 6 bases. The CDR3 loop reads CSVEGPVNTEAFF. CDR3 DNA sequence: TGCAGCGTTGAAGGCCCGGTGAACACTGAAGCTTTCTTT.

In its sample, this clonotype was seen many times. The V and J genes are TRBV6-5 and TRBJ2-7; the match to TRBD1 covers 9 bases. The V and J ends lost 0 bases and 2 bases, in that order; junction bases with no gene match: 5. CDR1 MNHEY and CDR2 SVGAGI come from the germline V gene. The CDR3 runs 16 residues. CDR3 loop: CASSYSRRTGAYEQYF. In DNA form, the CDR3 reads TGTGCCAGCAGTTACTCCCGACGGACAGGGGCCTACGAGCAGTACTTC.

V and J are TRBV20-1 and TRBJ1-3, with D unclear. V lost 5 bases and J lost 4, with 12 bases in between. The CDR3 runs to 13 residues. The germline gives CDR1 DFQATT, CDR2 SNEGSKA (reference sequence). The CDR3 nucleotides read TGCAGTGCTGAGGCGGGGAGAGGAAACACCATATATTTT. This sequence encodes CSAEAGRGNTIYF.

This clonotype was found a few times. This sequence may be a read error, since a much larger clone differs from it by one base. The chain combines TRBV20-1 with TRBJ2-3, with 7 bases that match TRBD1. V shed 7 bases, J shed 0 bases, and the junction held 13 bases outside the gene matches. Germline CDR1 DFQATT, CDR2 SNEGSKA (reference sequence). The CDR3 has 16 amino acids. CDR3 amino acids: CSVDGSGTASTDTQYF. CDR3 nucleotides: TGCAGTGTCGACGGCTCCGGGACAGCGAGCACAGATACGCAGTATTTT.

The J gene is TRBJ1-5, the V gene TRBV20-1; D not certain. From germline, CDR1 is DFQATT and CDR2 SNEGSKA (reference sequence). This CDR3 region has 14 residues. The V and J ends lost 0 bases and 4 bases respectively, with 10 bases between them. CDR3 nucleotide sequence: TGCAGTGCTAGAGATCTACGGCCAAATCAGCCCCAGCATTTT. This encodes CSARDLRPNQPQHF.

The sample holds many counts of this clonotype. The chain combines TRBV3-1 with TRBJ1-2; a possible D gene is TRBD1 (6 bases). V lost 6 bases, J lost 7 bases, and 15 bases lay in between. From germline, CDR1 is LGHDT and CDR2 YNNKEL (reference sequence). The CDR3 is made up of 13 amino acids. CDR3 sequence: CASSLKRTVGYTF. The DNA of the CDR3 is TGTGCCAGCAGTCTCAAACGGACAGTTGGCTACACCTTC.

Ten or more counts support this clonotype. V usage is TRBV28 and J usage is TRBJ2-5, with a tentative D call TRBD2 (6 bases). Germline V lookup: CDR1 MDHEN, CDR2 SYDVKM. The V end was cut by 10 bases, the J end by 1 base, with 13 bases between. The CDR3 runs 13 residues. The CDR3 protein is CATVEGSQETQYF. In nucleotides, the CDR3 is TGTGCCACCGTGGAGGGTTCCCAAGAGACCCAGTACTTC.

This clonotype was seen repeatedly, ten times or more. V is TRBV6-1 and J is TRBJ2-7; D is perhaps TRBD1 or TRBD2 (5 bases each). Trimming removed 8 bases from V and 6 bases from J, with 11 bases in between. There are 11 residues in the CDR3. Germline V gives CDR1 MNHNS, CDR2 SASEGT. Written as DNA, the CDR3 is TGTGCCAGCCGCCTTGGGACCGAGCAGTACTTC. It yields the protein CASRLGTEQYF.

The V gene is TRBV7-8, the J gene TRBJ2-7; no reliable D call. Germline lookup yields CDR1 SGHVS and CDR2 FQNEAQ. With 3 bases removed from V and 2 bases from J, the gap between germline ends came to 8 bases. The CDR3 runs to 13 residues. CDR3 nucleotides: TGTGCCAGCAGCTTCCCGGGTACCTACGAGCAGTACTTC. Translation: CASSFPGTYEQYF.

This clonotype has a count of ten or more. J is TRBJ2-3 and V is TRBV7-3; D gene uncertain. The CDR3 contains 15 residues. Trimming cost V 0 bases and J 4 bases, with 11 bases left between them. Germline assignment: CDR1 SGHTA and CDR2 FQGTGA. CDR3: CASSLTAEYSDTQYF. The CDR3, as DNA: TGTGCCAGCAGCTTAACAGCAGAATATTCAGATACGCAGTATTTT.

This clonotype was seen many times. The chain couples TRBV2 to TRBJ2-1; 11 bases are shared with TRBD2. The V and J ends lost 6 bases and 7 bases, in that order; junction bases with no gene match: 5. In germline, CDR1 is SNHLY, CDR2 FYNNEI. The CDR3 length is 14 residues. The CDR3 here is CASRTGTSGNEQFF. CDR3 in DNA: TGTGCCAGCAGAACCGGGACTAGCGGAAATGAGCAGTTCTTC.

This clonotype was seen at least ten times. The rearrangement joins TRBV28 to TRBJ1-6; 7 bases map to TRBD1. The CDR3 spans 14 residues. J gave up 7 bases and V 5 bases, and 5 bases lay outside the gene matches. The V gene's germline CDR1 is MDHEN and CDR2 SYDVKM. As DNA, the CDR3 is TGTGCCAGCAGTACAGGGGTTGAGAATTCACCCCTCCACTTT. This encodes CASSTGVENSPLHF.

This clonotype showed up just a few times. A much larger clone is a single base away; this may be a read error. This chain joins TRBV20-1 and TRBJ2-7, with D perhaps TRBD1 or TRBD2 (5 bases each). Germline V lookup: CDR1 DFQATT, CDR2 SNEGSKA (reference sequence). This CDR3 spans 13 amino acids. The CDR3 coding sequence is TGCAGTGCTAGAGATGTGACAGACTACGGGCAGTACTTC. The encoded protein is CSARDVTDYGQYF.

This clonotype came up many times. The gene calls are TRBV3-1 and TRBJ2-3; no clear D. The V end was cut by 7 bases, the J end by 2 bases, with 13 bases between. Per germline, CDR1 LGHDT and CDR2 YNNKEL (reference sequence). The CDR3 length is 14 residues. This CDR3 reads CASKVASHTDTQYF. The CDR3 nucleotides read TGTGCCAGCAAGGTTGCGTCCCACACAGATACGCAGTATTTT.

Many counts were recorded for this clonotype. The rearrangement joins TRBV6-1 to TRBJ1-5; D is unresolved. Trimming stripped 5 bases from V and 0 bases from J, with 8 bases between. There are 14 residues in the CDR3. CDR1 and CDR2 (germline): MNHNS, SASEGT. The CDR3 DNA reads TGTGCCAGCAGTTGGAGGCATAGCAATCAGCCCCAGCATTTT. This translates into CASSWRHSNQPQHF.

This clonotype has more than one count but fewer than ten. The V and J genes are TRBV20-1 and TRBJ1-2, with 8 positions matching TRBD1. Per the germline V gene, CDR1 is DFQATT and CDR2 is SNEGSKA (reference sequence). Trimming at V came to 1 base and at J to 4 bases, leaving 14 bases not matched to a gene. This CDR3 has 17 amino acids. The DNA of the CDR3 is TGCAGTGCTAGAGGCGGGGTCGCGACAGGGGACCTCTATGGCTACACCTTC. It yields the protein CSARGGVATGDLYGYTF.